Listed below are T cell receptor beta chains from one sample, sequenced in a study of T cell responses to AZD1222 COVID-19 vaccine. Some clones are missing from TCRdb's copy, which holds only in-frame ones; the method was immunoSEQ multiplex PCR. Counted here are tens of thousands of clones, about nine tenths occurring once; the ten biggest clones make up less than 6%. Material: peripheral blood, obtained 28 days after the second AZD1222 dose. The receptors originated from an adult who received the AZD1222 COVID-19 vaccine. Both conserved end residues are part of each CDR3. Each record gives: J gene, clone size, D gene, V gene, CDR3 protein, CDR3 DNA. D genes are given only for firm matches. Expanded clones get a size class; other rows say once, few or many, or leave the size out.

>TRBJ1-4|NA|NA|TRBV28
CASNQGGREKLFF
TGTGCCAGCAATCAGGGAGGACGTGAAAAACTGTTTTTT
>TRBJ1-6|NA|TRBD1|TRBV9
CASSAGQGSSPLHF
TGTGCCAGCAGCGCCGGACAGGGAAGCTCACCCCTCCACTTT
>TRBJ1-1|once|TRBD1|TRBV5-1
CASSLLGQTNTEAFF
TGCGCCAGCAGCTTGCTGGGACAGACGAACACTGAAGCTTTCTTT
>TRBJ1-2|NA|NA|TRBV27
CASSFEANYGYTF
TGTGCCAGCAGTTTTGAGGCTAACTATGGCTACACCTTC
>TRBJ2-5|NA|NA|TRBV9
CASSLRDSPRDTQYF
TGTGCCAGCAGCTTAAGAGACAGCCCAAGAGACACCCAGTACTTC
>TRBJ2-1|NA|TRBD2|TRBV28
CASSRASGSSREQFF
TGTGCCAGCAGTAGGGCTAGCGGGAGTTCTCGTGAGCAGTTCTTC
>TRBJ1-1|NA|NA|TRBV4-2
CASSQEGTGIYTEAFF
TGTGCCAGCAGCCAAGAGGGAACAGGGATATACACTGAAGCTTTCTTT
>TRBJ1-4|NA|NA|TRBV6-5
CASTTRVWEEKLFF
TGTGCCAGCACCACGAGGGTGTGGGAAGAAAAACTGTTTTTT
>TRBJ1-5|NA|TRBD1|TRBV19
CASSPTGGNQPQHF
TGTGCCAGTAGCCCGACAGGGGGCAATCAGCCCCAGCATTTT
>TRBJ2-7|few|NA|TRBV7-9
CASSFTGKYEQYF
TGTGCCAGCAGCTTTACAGGGAAATACGAGCAGTACTTC
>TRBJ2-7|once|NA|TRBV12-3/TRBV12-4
CASSEASYEQYF
TGTGCCAGCAGTGAAGCGTCCTACGAGCAGTACTTC